A selection of T cell receptor beta chains follows, all from one sample in a study of T cells in tumors after PD-1 blockade. The data were produced by immunoSEQ multiplex PCR, yet TCRdb's version contains in-frame clones alone and is incomplete. This table has 61,000 or so clones, about 82% appearing once. The starting material was PBMCs, obtained before anti-PD-1 treatment. These receptors were obtained from a human donor with basal cell carcinoma. CDR3s include the opening cysteine and the closing phenylalanine or tryptophan. Fields, in order: clone size, D gene, J gene, V gene, CDR3 protein, CDR3 DNA. A D gene is named only where the DNA matches it firmly. Some rows have no size entry. The others give once, few or many, or a class for an expanded clone.

clone_size: .; d_call: TRBD2; j_call: TRBJ2-5; v_call: TRBV3-1/TRBV3-2; cdr3_aa: CASSLNLAGAAGTQYF; cdr3_nt: TGTGCCAGCAGCCTCAACTTAGCGGGGGCTGCAGGGACCCAGTACTTC
clone_size: .; d_call: TRBD1; j_call: TRBJ2-5; v_call: TRBV3-1/TRBV3-2; cdr3_aa: CASSQGGQGAWSRQETQYF; cdr3_nt: TGTGCCAGCAGCCAAGGCGGACAGGGGGCTTGGTCGCGTCAAGAGACCCAGTACTTC
clone_size: .; d_call: TRBD1; j_call: TRBJ1-2; v_call: TRBV5-6; cdr3_aa: CASSSPGTGFGYTF; cdr3_nt: TGTGCCAGCAGCTCCCCCGGGACAGGGTTTGGCTACACCTTC
clone_size: .; d_call: .; j_call: TRBJ1-1; v_call: TRBV21-1; cdr3_aa: CASSKNRGDTEAFF; cdr3_nt: TGTGCCAGCAGCAAGAACAGGGGGGACACTGAAGCTTTCTTT
clone_size: .; d_call: .; j_call: TRBJ1-1; v_call: TRBV27; cdr3_aa: CASSWPAPRQGRNTEAFF; cdr3_nt: TGTGCCAGCAGTTGGCCCGCCCCCAGGCAGGGACGGAACACTGAAGCTTTCTTT
clone_size: .; d_call: .; j_call: TRBJ1-1; v_call: TRBV27; cdr3_aa: CASSSPGDTEAFF; cdr3_nt: TGTGCCAGCAGTTCCCCAGGGGACACTGAAGCTTTCTTT
clone_size: .; d_call: .; j_call: TRBJ1-3; v_call: TRBV21-1; cdr3_aa: CASSKGTGSPKNTIYF; cdr3_nt: TGTGCCAGCAGCAAAGGAACGGGCAGTCCGAAGAACACCATATATTTT
clone_size: .; d_call: TRBD2; j_call: TRBJ2-3; v_call: TRBV3-1/TRBV3-2; cdr3_aa: CASSQARTSGLADTQYF; cdr3_nt: TGTGCCAGCAGCCAAGCCAGGACTAGCGGGTTGGCAGATACGCAGTATTTT
clone_size: .; d_call: TRBD2; j_call: TRBJ2-1; v_call: TRBV19; cdr3_aa: CASSISSGGPNEQFF; cdr3_nt: TGTGCCAGTAGTATCTCTAGCGGGGGCCCCAATGAGCAGTTCTTC
clone_size: .; d_call: TRBD2; j_call: TRBJ2-5; v_call: TRBV7-2; cdr3_aa: CASSSSGLAGEETQYF; cdr3_nt: TGTGCCAGCAGCTCGTCGGGACTAGCGGGGGAAGAGACCCAGTACTTC
clone_size: .; d_call: TRBD1; j_call: TRBJ1-1; v_call: TRBV12-3/TRBV12-4; cdr3_aa: CASSLTGGLEAFF; cdr3_nt: TGTGCCAGCAGTCTAACAGGGGGTTTGGAAGCTTTCTTT
clone_size: .; d_call: TRBD1; j_call: TRBJ2-2; v_call: TRBV2; cdr3_aa: CASSDGPGQGPGELFF; cdr3_nt: TGTGCCAGCAGTGACGGCCCGGGACAGGGGCCCGGGGAGCTGTTTTTT
clone_size: .; d_call: .; j_call: TRBJ2-7; v_call: TRBV27; cdr3_aa: CASSLGAAKAYEQYF; cdr3_nt: TGTGCCAGCAGTTTAGGGGCAGCTAAAGCCTACGAGCAGTACTTC
clone_size: .; d_call: .; j_call: TRBJ2-3; v_call: TRBV7-8; cdr3_aa: CASSLPYGSSSTDTQYF; cdr3_nt: TGTGCCAGCAGCTTGCCGTACGGTAGTTCTAGCACAGATACGCAGTATTTT
clone_size: .; d_call: .; j_call: TRBJ2-1; v_call: TRBV2; cdr3_aa: CASSWGRVSEQFF; cdr3_nt: TGTGCCAGCAGTTGGGGCAGGGTATCTGAGCAGTTCTTC
clone_size: .; d_call: .; j_call: TRBJ2-1; v_call: TRBV7-3; cdr3_aa: CASSFQGGRNEQFF; cdr3_nt: TGTGCCAGCAGCTTTCAGGGGGGGCGAAATGAGCAGTTCTTC
clone_size: once; d_call: .; j_call: TRBJ1-1; v_call: TRBV19; cdr3_aa: CASNQARQTAYTEAFF; cdr3_nt: TGTGCCAGTAACCAAGCCCGTCAGACAGCTTACACTGAAGCTTTCTTT
clone_size: .; d_call: .; j_call: TRBJ1-5; v_call: TRBV2; cdr3_aa: CASRTEINQPQHF; cdr3_nt: TGTGCCAGCAGAACAGAGATTAATCAGCCCCAGCATTTT
clone_size: .; d_call: TRBD2; j_call: TRBJ2-3; v_call: TRBV5-5; cdr3_aa: CASSGGTSGGARTQYF; cdr3_nt: TGTGCCAGCAGCGGTGGGACTAGCGGGGGGGCTCGTACGCAGTATTTT
clone_size: .; d_call: .; j_call: TRBJ2-1; v_call: TRBV2; cdr3_aa: CAISPRNSYNEQFF; cdr3_nt: TGTGCCATAAGCCCCAGAAACTCCTACAATGAGCAGTTCTTC
clone_size: .; d_call: .; j_call: TRBJ1-2; v_call: TRBV3-1/TRBV3-2; cdr3_aa: CASSPRTPTNYGYTF; cdr3_nt: TGTGCCAGCAGCCCCCGGACACCTACTAACTATGGCTACACCTTC
clone_size: once; d_call: .; j_call: TRBJ1-6; v_call: TRBV19; cdr3_aa: CASTLDRVVRSPLHF; cdr3_nt: TGTGCCAGTACCCTCGACAGAGTAGTACGGTCACCCCTCCACTTT
clone_size: .; d_call: .; j_call: TRBJ2-1; v_call: TRBV5-1; cdr3_aa: CASSYPIGVTSYNEQFF; cdr3_nt: TGCGCCAGCAGCTACCCTATAGGGGTCACTTCCTACAATGAGCAGTTCTTC
clone_size: .; d_call: .; j_call: TRBJ1-5; v_call: TRBV27; cdr3_aa: CASSLRGVPLNQPQHF; cdr3_nt: TGTGCCAGCAGTTTACGGGGGGTCCCACTTAATCAGCCCCAGCATTTT
clone_size: .; d_call: .; j_call: TRBJ1-1; v_call: TRBV5-5; cdr3_aa: CASSRGGDTEAFF; cdr3_nt: TGTGCCAGCAGCCGGGGAGGGGACACTGAAGCTTTCTTT
clone_size: once; d_call: TRBD1; j_call: TRBJ2-1; v_call: TRBV18; cdr3_aa: CASTSTGADEQFF; cdr3_nt: TGTGCCAGCACTTCGACAGGGGCCGATGAGCAGTTCTTC
clone_size: .; d_call: TRBD1; j_call: TRBJ1-2; v_call: TRBV27; cdr3_aa: CASSRRQGMDYGYTF; cdr3_nt: TGTGCCAGCAGTAGACGACAGGGGATGGACTATGGCTACACCTTC
clone_size: .; d_call: .; j_call: TRBJ2-3; v_call: TRBV6-4; cdr3_aa: CASSPTITDTQYF; cdr3_nt: TGTGCCAGCAGTCCGACAATCACAGATACGCAGTATTTT
clone_size: once; d_call: .; j_call: TRBJ1-6; v_call: TRBV5-1; cdr3_aa: CASSLAGGGNSPLHF; cdr3_nt: TGCGCCAGCAGCTTGGCCGGGGGAGGGAATTCACCCCTCCACTTT
clone_size: .; d_call: TRBD1; j_call: TRBJ2-7; v_call: TRBV4-2; cdr3_aa: CASSQAATGDLVEQYF; cdr3_nt: TGTGCCAGCAGCCAAGCCGCGACAGGGGATCTTGTCGAGCAGTACTTC
clone_size: once; d_call: .; j_call: TRBJ1-4; v_call: TRBV30; cdr3_aa: CAWKGGDNEKLFF; cdr3_nt: TGTGCCTGGAAAGGCGGGGATAATGAAAAACTGTTTTTT
clone_size: few; d_call: .; j_call: TRBJ1-1; v_call: TRBV7-9; cdr3_aa: CASSLGPAENTEAFF; cdr3_nt: TGTGCCAGCAGCTTAGGTCCAGCTGAGAACACTGAAGCTTTCTTT
clone_size: once; d_call: .; j_call: TRBJ1-1; v_call: TRBV27; cdr3_aa: CASSLRTATEAFF; cdr3_nt: TGTGCCAGCAGTCTAAGGACAGCCACTGAAGCTTTCTTT
clone_size: .; d_call: TRBD1; j_call: TRBJ1-3; v_call: TRBV5-6; cdr3_aa: CASSIRQGAGNTIYF; cdr3_nt: TGTGCCAGCAGCATAAGACAGGGGGCTGGAAACACCATATATTTT
clone_size: .; d_call: .; j_call: TRBJ2-2; v_call: TRBV27; cdr3_aa: CASRLGIGELFF; cdr3_nt: TGTGCCAGCAGATTAGGTATCGGGGAGCTGTTTTTT
clone_size: .; d_call: TRBD1; j_call: TRBJ1-3; v_call: TRBV30; cdr3_aa: CAWRGQGIAGNTIYF; cdr3_nt: TGTGCCTGGAGGGGACAGGGAATTGCTGGAAACACCATATATTTT
clone_size: .; d_call: TRBD2; j_call: TRBJ2-4; v_call: TRBV18; cdr3_aa: CASSRPGLAGGQNIQYF; cdr3_nt: TGTGCCAGCTCAAGACCGGGACTAGCGGGGGGGCAGAACATTCAGTACTTC
clone_size: .; d_call: .; j_call: TRBJ1-2; v_call: TRBV2; cdr3_aa: CASSETGYRGYTF; cdr3_nt: TGTGCCAGCAGTGAGACCGGGTATCGTGGCTACACCTTC
clone_size: .; d_call: .; j_call: TRBJ2-1; v_call: TRBV5-1; cdr3_aa: CASREPSSYNEQFF; cdr3_nt: TGCGCCAGCAGGGAACCGAGCTCCTACAATGAGCAGTTCTTC
clone_size: .; d_call: .; j_call: TRBJ2-1; v_call: TRBV7-3; cdr3_aa: CASSWEVYNEQFF; cdr3_nt: TGTGCCAGCAGCTGGGAAGTGTACAATGAGCAGTTCTTC
clone_size: .; d_call: .; j_call: TRBJ1-2; v_call: TRBV18; cdr3_aa: CASSPYDGQRAYGYTF; cdr3_nt: TGTGCCAGCTCACCATACGATGGACAGAGAGCCTATGGCTACACCTTC
clone_size: few; d_call: .; j_call: TRBJ1-6; v_call: TRBV3-1/TRBV3-2; cdr3_aa: CASSQARSSYNSPLHF; cdr3_nt: TGTGCCAGCAGCCAAGCGCGTAGCTCCTATAATTCACCCCTCCACTTT